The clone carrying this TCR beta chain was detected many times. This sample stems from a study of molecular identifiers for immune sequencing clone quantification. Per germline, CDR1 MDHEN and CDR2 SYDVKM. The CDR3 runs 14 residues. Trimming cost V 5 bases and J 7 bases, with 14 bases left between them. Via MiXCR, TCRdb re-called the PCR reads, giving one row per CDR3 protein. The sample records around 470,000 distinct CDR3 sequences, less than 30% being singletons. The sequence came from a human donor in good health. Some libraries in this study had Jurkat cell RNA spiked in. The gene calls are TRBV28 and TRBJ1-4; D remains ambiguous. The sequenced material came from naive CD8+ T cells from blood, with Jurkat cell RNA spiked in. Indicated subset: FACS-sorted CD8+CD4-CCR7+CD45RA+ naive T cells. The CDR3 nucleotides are TGTGCCAGCAGTCGACCTGGAGAGAGTGAAAAACTGTTTTTT. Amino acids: CASSRPGESEKLFF. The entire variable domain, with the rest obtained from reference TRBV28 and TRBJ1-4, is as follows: DVKVTQSSRYLVKRTGEKVFLECVQDMDHENMFWYRQDPGLGLRLIYFSYDVKMKEKGDIPEGYSVSREKKERFSLILESASTNQTSMYLCASSRPGESEKLFFGSGTQLSVL.